What follows is one T cell receptor (beta chain) and its context. Its target is unknown. This CDR3 is built from 15 residues. Trimming removed 0 bases at V and 2 bases at J, with 11 bases between. CDR1 LGHNA and CDR2 YSLEER come from the germline V gene. This sample stems from a study of post-analysis software for immune sequencing data. Whole-study context: Both relapsing-remitting and secondary progressive multiple sclerosis featured among the disease courses, as did progressive-relapsing multiple sclerosis. Overall study results and limits: Patients carried five TRBV segments more frequently than controls did, and TRBV5-6, TRBV5-1 and TRBV20-1 were among them. Normalized Chao1 diversity was significantly lower in multiple sclerosis patients than in controls. Samples from one preparation batch, clustered by F measure, grouped strongly together.

The authors incorporated unique molecular identifiers into the TCR beta cDNA libraries. There were 1 to 10 million T cells, and approximately 500,000 cDNA molecules came from them. MiXCR was run by TCRdb on the PCR reads, yielding one entry per CDR3 protein. The sample yields roughly 800,000 distinct CDR3 sequences, approximately 44% seen once. This clonotype was sampled from a girl aged 10 to 17 with multiple sclerosis. Sequencing was performed on blood. This sequence joins TRBV4-3 and TRBJ2-7; D is perhaps TRBD2 (6 bases). Written as DNA, the CDR3 is TGCGCCAGCAGCCAAGATCGGGGGACCCCCTACGAGCAGTACTTC. Translated: CASSQDRGTPYEQYF.